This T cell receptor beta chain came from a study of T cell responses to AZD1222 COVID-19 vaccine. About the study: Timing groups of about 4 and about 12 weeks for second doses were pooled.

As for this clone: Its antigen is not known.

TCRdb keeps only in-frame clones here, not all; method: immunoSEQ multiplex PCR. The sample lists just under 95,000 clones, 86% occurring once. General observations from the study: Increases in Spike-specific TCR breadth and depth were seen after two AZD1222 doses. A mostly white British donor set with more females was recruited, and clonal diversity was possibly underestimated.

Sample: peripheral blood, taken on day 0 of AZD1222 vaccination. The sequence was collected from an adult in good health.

The CDR3 here is CASSLRTGTENTEAFF. CDR3 DNA: TGCGCCAGCAGCCTCCGAACCGGGACAGAGAACACTGAAGCTTTCTTT. This sequence joins TRBV4-1 and TRBJ1-1, with 7 nucleotides matching TRBD1. Trimming removed 4 bases from V and 1 base from J; junction bases left unmatched: 9. CDR1 and CDR2 from the germline V gene are MGHRA and YSYEKL. The CDR3 runs 16 residues.